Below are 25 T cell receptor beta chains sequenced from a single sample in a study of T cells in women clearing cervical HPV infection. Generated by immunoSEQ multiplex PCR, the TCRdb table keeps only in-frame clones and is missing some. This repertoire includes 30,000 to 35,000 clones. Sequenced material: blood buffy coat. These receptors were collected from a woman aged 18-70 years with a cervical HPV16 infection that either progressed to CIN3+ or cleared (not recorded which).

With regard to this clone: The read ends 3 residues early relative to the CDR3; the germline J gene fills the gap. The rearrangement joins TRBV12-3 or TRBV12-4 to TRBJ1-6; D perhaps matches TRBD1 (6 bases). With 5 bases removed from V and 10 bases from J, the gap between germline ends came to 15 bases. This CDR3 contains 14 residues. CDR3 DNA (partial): TGTGCCAGCAGTCCCCCAGGGGAGCGGTCACCC. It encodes CASSPPGERSP. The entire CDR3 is CASSPPGERSPLHF.

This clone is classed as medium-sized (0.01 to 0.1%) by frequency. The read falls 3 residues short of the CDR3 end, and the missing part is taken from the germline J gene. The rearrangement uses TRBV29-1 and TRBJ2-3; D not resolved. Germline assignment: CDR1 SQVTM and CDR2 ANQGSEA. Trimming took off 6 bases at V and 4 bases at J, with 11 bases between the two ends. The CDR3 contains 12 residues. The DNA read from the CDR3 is TGCAGCGTACGTAGGAGCGCAGATACG. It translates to CSVRRSADT. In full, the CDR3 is CSVRRSADTQYF.

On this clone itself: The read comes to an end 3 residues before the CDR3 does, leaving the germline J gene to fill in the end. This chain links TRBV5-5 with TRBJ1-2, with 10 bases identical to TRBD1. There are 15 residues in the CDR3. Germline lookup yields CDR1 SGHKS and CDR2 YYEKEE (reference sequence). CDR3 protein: CASSDGDRGQETYTF. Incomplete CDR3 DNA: TGTGCCAGCAGCGACGGGGACAGGGGACAAGAGACC.

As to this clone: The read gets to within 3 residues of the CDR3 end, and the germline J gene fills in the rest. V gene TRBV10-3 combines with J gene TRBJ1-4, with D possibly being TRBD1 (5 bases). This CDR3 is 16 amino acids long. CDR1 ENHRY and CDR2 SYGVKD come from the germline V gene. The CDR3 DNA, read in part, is TGTGCCATCAGTGAGTCGAGGAGCTCTGGGGCCAACGTA. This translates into CAISESRSSGANV. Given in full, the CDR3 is CAISESRSSGANVLFF.

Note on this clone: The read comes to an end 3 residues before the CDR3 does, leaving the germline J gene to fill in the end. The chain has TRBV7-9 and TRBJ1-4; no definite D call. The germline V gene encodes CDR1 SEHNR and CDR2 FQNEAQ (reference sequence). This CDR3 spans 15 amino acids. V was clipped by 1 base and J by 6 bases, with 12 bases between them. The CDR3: CASSLVDFPYEKLFF. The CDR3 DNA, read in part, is TGTGCCAGCAGCTTAGTGGACTTCCCCTATGAAAAA.

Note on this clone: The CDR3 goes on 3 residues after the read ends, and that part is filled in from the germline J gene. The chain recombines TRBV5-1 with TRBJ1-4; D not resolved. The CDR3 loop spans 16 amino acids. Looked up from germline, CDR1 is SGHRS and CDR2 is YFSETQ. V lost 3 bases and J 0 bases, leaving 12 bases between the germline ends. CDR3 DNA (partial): TGCGCCAGCAGCTCCACCTATCATACAACTAATGAAAAA. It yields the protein CASSSTYHTTNEK. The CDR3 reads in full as CASSSTYHTTNEKLFF.

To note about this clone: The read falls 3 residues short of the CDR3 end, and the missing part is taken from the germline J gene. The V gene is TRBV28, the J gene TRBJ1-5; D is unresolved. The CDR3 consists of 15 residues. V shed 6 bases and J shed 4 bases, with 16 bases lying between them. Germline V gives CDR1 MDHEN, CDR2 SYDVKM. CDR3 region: CASSSPGGANQPQHF. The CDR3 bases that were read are TGTGCCAGCAGCTCTCCAGGTGGTGCGAATCAGCCC.

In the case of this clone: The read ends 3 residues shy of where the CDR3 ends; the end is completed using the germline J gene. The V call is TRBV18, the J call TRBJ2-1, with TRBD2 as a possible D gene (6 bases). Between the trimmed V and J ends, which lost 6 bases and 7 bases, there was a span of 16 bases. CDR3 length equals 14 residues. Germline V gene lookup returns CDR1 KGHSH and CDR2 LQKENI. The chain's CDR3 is CASSPGLSRNEQFF. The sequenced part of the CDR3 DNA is TGTGCCAGCTCGCCGGGACTCTCTCGGAATGAG.

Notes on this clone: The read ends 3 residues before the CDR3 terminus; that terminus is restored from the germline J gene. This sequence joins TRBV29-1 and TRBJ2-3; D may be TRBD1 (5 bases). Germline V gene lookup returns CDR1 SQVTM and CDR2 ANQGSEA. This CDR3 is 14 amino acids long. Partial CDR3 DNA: TGCAGCGTCACGACAGATTCCTTGAATCAGCCG. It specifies CSVTTDSLNQP. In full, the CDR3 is CSVTTDSLNQPQYF.

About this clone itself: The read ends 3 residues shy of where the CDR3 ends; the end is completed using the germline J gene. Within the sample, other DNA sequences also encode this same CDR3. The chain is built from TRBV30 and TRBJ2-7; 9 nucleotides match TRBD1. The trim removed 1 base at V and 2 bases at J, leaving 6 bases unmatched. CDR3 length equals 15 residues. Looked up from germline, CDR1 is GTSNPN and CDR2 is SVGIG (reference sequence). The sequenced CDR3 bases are TGTGCCTGGAGTGCGGGACAGGGACAAACCTACGAG. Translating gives CAWSAGQGQTYE. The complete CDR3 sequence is CAWSAGQGQTYEQYF. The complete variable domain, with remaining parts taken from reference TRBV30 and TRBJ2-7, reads SQTIHQWPATLVQPVGSPLSLECTVEGTSNPNLYWYRQAAGRGLQLLFYSVGIGQISSEVPQNLSASRPQDRQFILSSKKLLLSDSGFYLCAWSAGQGQTYEQYFGPGTRLTVT.

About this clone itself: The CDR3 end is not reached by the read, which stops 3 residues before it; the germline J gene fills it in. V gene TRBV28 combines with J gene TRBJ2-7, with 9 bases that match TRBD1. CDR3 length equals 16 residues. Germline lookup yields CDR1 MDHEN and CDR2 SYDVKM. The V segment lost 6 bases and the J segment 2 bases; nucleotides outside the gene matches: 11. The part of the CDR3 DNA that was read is TGTGCCAGCAGCCGAACACCGGGACAGGGCCCCTACGAG. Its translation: CASSRTPGQGPYE. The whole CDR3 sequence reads CASSRTPGQGPYEQYF.

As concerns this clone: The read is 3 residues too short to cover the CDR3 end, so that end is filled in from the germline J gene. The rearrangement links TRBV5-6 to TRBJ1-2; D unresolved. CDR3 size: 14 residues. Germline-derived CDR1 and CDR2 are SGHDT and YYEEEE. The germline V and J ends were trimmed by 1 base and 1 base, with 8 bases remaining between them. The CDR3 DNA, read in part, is TGTGCCAGCAGCTTGCTGACAAGTAACTATGGC. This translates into CASSLLTSNYG. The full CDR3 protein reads CASSLLTSNYGYTF.

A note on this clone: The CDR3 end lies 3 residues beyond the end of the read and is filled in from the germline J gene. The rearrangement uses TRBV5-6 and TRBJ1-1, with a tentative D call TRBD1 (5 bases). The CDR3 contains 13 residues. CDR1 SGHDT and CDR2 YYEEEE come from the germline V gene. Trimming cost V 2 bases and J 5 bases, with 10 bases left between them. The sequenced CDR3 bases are TGTGCCAGCAGCTTAGCAGGGAGGACTGAA. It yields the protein CASSLAGRTE. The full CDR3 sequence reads CASSLAGRTEAFF.

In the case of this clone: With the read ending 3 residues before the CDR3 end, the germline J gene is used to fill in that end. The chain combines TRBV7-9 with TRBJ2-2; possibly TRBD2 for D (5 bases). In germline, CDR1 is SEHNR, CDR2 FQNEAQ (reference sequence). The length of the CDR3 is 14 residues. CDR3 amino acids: CATDGVTGNSPLFF. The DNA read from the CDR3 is TGTGCCACAGACGGGGTCACGGGAAATTCACCG.

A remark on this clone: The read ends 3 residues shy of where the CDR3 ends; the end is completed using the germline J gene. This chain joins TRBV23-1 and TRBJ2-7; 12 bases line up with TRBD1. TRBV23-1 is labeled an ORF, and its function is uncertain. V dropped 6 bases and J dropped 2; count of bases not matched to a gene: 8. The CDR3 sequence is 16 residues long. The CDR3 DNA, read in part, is TGCGCCAGCAGCCACCCGGGGACAGGGGGCGCCTACGAG. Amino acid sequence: CASSHPGTGGAYE. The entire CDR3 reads CASSHPGTGGAYEQYF.

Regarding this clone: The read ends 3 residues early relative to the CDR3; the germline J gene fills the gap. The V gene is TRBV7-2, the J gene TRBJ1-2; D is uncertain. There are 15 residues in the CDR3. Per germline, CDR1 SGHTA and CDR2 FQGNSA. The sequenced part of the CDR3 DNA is TGTGCCAGCAGCCCAACTAGTGCAATGGCAGATACC. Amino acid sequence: CASSPTSAMADT. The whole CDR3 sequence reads CASSPTSAMADTYTF.

CDR3 protein: CAWSPGTGGEKLFF. The sequenced part of the CDR3 DNA is TGTGCCTGGAGTCCCGGGACAGGGGGGGAAAAG. This chain links TRBV30 with TRBJ2-2; TRBD1 aligns across 11 bases. The CDR3 is cut off 3 residues early in the read; its end comes from the germline J gene. CDR3 length equals 14 residues. CDR1 is GTSNPN, CDR2 SVGIG, per germline (reference sequence).

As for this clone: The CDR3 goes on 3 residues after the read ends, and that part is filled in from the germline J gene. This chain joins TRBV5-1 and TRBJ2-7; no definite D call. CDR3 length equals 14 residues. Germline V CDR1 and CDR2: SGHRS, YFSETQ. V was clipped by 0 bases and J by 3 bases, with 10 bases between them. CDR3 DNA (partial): TGCGCCAGCAGCTTGGCCGAGGTCAGCTACGAG. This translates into CASSLAEVSYE. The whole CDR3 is CASSLAEVSYEQYF.

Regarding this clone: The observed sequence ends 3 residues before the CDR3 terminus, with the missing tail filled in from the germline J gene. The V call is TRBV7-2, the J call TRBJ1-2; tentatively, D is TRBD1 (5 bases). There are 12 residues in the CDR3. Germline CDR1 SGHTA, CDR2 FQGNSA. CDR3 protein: CASSERDRSYTF. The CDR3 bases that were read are TGTGCCAGCAGCGAGCGGGACCGCAGC.

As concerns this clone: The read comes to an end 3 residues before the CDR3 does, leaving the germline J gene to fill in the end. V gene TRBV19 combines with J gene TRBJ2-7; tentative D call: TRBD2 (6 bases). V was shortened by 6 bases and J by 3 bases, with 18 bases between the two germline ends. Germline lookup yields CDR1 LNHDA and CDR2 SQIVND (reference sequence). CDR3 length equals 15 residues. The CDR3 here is CASSCTSGLGYEQYF. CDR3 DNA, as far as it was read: TGTGCCAGTAGCTGTACCAGCGGGTTAGGCTACGAG.

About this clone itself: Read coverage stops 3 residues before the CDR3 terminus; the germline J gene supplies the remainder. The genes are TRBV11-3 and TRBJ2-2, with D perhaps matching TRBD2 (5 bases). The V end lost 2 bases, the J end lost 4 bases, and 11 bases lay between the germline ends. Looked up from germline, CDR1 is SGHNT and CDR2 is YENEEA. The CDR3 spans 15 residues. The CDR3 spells CASSLNGGSTGELFF. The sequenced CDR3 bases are TGTGCCAGCAGCTTAAACGGCGGGTCCACCGGGGAG.

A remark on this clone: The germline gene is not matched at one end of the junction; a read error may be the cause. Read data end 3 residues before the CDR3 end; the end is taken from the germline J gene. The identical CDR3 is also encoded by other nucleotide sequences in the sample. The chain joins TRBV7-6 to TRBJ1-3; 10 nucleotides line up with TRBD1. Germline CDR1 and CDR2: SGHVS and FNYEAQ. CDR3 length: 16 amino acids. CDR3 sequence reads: CASSRDRGHSGNTIYF. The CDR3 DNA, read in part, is TGTGCCAGCAGCAGGGACAGGGGACACTCTGGAAACACA.

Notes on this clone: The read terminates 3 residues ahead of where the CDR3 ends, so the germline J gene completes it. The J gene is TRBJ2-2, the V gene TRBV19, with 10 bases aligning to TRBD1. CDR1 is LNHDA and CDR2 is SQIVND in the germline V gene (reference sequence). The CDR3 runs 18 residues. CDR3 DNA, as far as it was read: TGTGCCAGTAGTATATCGGGACAGGGGTTTGCAACTAATGAAAAG. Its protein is CASSISGQGFATNEK. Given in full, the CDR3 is CASSISGQGFATNEKLFF.

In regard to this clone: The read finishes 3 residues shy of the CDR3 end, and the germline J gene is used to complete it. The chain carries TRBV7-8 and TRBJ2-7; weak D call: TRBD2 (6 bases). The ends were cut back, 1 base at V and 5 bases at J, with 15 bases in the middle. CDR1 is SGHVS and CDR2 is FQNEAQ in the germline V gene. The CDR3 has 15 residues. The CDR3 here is CASSLGQGLLDEQYF. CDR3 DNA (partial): TGTGCCAGCAGCTTAGGTCAGGGACTGCTAGACGAG.

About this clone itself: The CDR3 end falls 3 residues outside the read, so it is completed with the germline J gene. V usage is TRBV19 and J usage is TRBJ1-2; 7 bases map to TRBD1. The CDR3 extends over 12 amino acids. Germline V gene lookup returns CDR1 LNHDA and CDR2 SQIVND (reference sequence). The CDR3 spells CASSWGTDTYTF. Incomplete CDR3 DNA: TGTGCCAGTAGTTGGGGGACAGATACC.